What follows describes a single T cell receptor beta chain. There are 14 residues in the CDR3. The germline V gene encodes CDR1 SGHKS and CDR2 YYEKEE (reference sequence). V dropped 0 bases and J dropped 8; count of bases not matched to a gene: 7. Separate cDNA molecules each had unique molecular identifiers attached to them. TCRdb re-derived calls from the 5' RACE reads in MiXCR, one entry per CDR3 protein. Found here are roughly 80,000 distinct CDR3 sequences, 5.5% to 7.5% of them singletons; the top ten hold roughly 7.8%. These data originate in a study of early T cells in non-severe SARS-CoV-2 infection. Whole-study context: Chains were not paired, and sequencing was done on bulk RNA from unsorted whole blood.

The chain has TRBV5-5 and TRBJ2-7; 8 positions match TRBD1. The sample taken for sequencing was whole blood. This clonotype originated in an adult who was a healthcare worker with PCR-confirmed SARS-CoV-2 infection or an uninfected control (not recorded which). CDR3 in amino acids: CASSLGTGKPQQYF. The CDR3 DNA follows: TGTGCCAGCAGCTTGGGGACAGGGAAGCCCCAGCAGTACTTC.